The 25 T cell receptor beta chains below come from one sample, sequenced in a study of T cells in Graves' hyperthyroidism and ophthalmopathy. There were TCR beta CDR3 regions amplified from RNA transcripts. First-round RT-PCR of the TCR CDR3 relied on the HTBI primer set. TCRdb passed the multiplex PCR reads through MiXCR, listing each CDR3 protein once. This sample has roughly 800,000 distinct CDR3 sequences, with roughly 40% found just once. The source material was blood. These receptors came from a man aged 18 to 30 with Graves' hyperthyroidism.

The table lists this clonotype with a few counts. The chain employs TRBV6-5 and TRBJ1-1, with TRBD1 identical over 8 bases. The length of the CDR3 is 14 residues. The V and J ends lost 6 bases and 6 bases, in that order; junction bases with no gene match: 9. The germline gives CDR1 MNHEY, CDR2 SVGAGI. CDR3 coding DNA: TGTGCCAGCAGGAGGACAGGGCGAATCTCTGAAGCTTTCTTT. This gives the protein CASRRTGRISEAFF.

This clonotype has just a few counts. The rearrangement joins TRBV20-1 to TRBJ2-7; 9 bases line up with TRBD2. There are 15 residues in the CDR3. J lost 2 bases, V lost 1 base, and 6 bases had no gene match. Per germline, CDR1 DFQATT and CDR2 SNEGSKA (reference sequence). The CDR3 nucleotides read TGCAGTGCTAGAGCCAGCCTAGCGGGAACCTACGAGCAGTACTTC. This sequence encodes CSARASLAGTYEQYF.

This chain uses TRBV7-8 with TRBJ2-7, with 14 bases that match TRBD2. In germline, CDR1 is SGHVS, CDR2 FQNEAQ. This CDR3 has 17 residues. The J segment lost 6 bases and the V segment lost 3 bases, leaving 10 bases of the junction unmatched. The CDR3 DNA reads TGTGCCAGCAGCTTGAGCCCAGAGGGGACTAGCGGGAGCGAGCAGTACTTC. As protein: CASSLSPEGTSGSEQYF.

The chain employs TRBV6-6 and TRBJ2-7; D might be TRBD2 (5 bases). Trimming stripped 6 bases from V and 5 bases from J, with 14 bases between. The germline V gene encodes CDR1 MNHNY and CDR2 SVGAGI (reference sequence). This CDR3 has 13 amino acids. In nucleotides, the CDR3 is TGTGCCAGCAGAACCGGGAACGGAAACGAGCAGTACTTC. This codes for CASRTGNGNEQYF.

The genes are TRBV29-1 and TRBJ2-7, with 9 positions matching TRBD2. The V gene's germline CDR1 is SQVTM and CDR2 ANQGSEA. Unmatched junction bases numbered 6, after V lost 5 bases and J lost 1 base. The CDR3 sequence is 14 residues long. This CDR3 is CSVLRRGGSYEQYF. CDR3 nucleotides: TGCAGCGTTCTCCGGCGGGGGGGTTCCTACGAGCAGTACTTC.

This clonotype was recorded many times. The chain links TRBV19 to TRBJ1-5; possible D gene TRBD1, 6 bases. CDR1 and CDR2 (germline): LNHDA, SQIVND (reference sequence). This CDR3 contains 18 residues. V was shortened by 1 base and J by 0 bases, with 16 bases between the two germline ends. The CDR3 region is CASSIATPGGYSNQPQHF. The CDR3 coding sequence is TGTGCCAGTAGTATAGCGACTCCTGGGGGCTATAGCAATCAGCCCCAGCATTTT.

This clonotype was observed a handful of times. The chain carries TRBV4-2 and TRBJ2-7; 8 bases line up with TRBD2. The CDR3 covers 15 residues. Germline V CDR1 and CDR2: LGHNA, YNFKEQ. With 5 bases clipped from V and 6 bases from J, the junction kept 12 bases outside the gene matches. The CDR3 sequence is CASSSGGERAGEQYF. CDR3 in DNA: TGTGCCAGCAGCTCCGGGGGGGAGCGGGCTGGCGAGCAGTACTTC.

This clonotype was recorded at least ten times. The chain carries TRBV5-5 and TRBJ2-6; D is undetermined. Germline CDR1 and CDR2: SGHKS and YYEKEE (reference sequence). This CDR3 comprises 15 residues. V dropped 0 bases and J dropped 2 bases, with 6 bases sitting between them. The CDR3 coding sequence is TGTGCCAGCAGCTTGGGATGGGCTGGGGCCAACGTCCTGACTTTC. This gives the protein CASSLGWAGANVLTF.

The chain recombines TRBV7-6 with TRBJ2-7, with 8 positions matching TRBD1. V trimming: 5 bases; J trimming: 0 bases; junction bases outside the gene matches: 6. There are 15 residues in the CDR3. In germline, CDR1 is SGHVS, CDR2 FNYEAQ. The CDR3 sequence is CASSVPGQASYEQYF. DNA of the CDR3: TGTGCCAGCAGCGTTCCGGGACAGGCCTCCTACGAGCAGTACTTC.

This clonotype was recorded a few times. The CDR3 DNA reads TGTGCCAGCCCCCGACTAGCGGGATCCGGGGAGCTGTTTTTT. It specifies CASPRLAGSGELFF. The chain employs TRBV7-6 and TRBJ2-2, with 11 nucleotides matching TRBD2. This CDR3 has 14 residues. V shed 8 bases, J shed 6 bases, and the junction held 5 bases outside the gene matches. The germline V gene encodes CDR1 SGHVS and CDR2 FNYEAQ.

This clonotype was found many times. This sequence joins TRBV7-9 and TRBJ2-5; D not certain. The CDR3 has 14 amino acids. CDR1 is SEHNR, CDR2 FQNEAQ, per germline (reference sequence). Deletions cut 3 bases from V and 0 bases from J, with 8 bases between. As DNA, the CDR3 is TGTGCCAGCAGCTTGGAGCTGTACCAAGAGACCCAGTACTTC. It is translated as CASSLELYQETQYF.

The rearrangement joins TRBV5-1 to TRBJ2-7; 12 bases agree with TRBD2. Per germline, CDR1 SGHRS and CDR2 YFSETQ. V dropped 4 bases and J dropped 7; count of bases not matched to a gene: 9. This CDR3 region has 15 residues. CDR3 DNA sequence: TGCGCCAGCAGCACGGGACTAGCGGGCTACGATGAGCAGTACTTC. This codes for CASSTGLAGYDEQYF.

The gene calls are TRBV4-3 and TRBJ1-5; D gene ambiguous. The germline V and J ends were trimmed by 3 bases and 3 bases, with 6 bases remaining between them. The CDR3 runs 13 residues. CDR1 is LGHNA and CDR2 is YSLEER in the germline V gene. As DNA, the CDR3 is TGCGCCAGCAGCCATGATACCAATCAGCCCCAGCATTTT. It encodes CASSHDTNQPQHF.

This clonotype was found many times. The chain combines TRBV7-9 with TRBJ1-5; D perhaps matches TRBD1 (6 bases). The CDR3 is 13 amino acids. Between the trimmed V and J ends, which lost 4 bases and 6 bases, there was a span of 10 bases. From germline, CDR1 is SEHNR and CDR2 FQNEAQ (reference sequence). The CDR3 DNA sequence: TGTGCCAGCAGCTCACAGGGCTTTCAGCCCCAGCATTTT. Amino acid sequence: CASSSQGFQPQHF.

For the CDR3, the DNA is TGTGCCAGCAGCGACTACCCCTACGAGCAGTACTTC. This encodes CASSDYPYEQYF. The chain uses TRBV12-3 or TRBV12-4 and TRBJ2-7; weak D call: TRBD2 (5 bases). V gave up 6 bases and J gave up 2 bases, with 8 bases separating them. The CDR3 is 12 residues long.

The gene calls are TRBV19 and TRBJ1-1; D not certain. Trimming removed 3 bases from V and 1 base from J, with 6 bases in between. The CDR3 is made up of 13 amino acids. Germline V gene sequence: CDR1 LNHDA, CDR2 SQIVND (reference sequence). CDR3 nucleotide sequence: TGTGCCAGTAGTATCTCCAAGAACACTGAAGCTTTCTTT. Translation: CASSISKNTEAFF.

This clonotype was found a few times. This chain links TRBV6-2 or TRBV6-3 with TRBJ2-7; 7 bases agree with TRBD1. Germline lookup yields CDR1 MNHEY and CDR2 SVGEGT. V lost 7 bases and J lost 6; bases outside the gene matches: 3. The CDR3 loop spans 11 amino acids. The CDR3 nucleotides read TGTGCCAGCACCGACAGGGTCGAGCAGTACTTC. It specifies CASTDRVEQYF.

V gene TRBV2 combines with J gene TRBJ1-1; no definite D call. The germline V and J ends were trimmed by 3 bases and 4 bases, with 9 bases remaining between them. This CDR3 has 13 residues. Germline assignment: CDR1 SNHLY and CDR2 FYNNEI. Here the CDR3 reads CASSDLWGTEAFF. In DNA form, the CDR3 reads TGTGCCAGCAGTGATCTGTGGGGCACTGAAGCTTTCTTT.

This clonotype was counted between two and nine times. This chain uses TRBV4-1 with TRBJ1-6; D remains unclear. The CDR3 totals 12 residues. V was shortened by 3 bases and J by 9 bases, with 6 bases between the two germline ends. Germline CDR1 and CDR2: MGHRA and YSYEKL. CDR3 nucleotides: TGCGCCAGCAGCCAGGTCCTTTCACCCCTCCACTTT. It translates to CASSQVLSPLHF.

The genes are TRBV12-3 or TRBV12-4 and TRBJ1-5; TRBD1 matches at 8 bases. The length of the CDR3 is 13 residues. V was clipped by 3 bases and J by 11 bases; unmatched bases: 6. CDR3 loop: CASSLGGTGTQHF. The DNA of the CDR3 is TGTGCCAGCAGTTTGGGCGGGACAGGTACCCAGCATTTT.

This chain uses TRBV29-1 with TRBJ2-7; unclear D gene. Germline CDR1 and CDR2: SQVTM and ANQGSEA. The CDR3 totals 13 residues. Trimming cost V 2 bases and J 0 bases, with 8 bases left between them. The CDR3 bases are TGCAGCGTTGAAAGGTGGGGCTCCTACGAGCAGTACTTC. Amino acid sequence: CSVERWGSYEQYF.

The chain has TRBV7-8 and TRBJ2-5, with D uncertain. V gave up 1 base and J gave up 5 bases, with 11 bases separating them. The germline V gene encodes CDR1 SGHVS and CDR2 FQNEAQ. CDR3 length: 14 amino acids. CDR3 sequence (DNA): TGTGCCAGCAGCTTAGATCGGTTAGGGGAGACCCAGTACTTC. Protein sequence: CASSLDRLGETQYF. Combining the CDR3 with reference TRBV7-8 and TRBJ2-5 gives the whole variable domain GAGVSQSPRYKVAKRGQDVALRCDPISGHVSLFWYQQALGQGPEFLTYFQNEAQLDKSGLPSDRFFAERPEGSVSTLKIQRTQQEDSAVYLCASSLDRLGETQYFGPGTRLLVL.

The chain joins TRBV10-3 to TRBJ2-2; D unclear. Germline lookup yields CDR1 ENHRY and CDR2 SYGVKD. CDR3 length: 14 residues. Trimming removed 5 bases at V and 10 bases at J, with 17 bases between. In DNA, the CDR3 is TGTGCCATCAGTCAATATGGGTCCGTCAAGGAGCTGTTTTTT. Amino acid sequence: CAISQYGSVKELFF.

The CDR3, as DNA: TGTGCCAGCAGTACAGGGGTGGCCGATGAGACCCAGTACTTC. Translated, it gives CASSTGVADETQYF. The gene calls are TRBV11-1 and TRBJ2-5; 7 nucleotides match TRBD1. The germline CDR1 and CDR2 sequences are SGHAT and FQDESV (reference sequence). This CDR3 region has 14 residues. Trimming removed 6 bases from V and 5 bases from J; junction bases left unmatched: 9.

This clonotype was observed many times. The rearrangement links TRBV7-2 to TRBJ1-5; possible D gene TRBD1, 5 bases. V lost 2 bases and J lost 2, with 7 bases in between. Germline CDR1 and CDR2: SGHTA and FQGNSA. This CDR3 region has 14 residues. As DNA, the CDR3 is TGTGCCAGCAGCTTACTACAGGGCAATCAGCCCCAGCATTTT. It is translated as CASSLLQGNQPQHF. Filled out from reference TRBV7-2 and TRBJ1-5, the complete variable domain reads GAGVSQSPSNKVTEKGKDVELRCDPISGHTALYWYRQSLGQGLEFLIYFQGNSAPDKSGLPSDRFSAERTGGSVSTLTIQRTQQEDSAVYLCASSLLQGNQPQHFGDGTRLSIL.